The 28 T cell receptor beta chains presented below share a single source sample, sequenced in a study of cytomegalovirus exposure and HLA in healthy donors. The PCR had 60 Vbeta and 13 Jbeta primers. The data were produced by immunoSEQ multiplex PCR, yet TCRdb's version contains in-frame clones alone and is incomplete. The data contain more than 100,000 clones, 65% to 75% of them singletons. Material: PBMCs. The receptors here all came from a woman aged 45-60 years in good health and CMV-seropositive.

V is TRBV5-6 and J is TRBJ2-2; D perhaps matches TRBD2 (5 bases). The V and J ends lost 5 bases and 5 bases respectively, with 10 bases between them. The CDR3 has 13 amino acids. Per germline, CDR1 SGHDT and CDR2 YYEEEE. As DNA, the CDR3 is TGTGCCAGCAGAGGGAGAAGAACCGGGGAGCTGTTTTTT. Protein product: CASRGRRTGELFF.

In the case of this clone: Distinct nucleotide sequences in the sample also encode this CDR3. The CDR3 reads CASSRAGGQETQYF. The CDR3 bases are TGCGCCAGCAGCCGAGCGGGGGGCCAAGAGACCCAGTACTTC. The chain has TRBV5-1 and TRBJ2-5; TRBD2 matches 9 bases. After removal of 4 bases from V and 1 base from J, the junction contained 2 bases not matched to a gene. The CDR3 is made up of 14 amino acids. The germline V gene has CDR1 SGHRS and CDR2 YFSETQ.

The gene calls are TRBV2 and TRBJ2-5, with 8 bases identical to TRBD2. Germline values: CDR1 SNHLY, CDR2 FYNNEI. The CDR3 has 14 residues. With V trimmed by 9 bases and J by 4 bases, 10 bases remained unmatched. CDR3 in DNA: TGTGCCAGTGTTCGGGAGGGGGGAGGAGAGACCCAGTACTTC. Protein sequence: CASVREGGGETQYF.

V and J are TRBV30 and TRBJ1-6; D is perhaps TRBD1 (6 bases). CDR3 length: 15 amino acids. CDR1 and CDR2 (germline): GTSNPN, SVGIG (reference sequence). V lost 3 bases and J lost 7, with 16 bases in between. CDR3 bases: TGTGCCTGGAGATCCACAGGGAACGCAAATTCACCCCTCCACTTT. The encoded protein is CAWRSTGNANSPLHF.

This clone showed up just a few times. As DNA, the CDR3 is TGTGCCAGCTGTTTAGCTGGCGGGGGGTGGGATGAGCAGTTCTTC. As protein: CASCLAGGGWDEQFF. The chain couples TRBV2 to TRBJ2-1; 8 bases are shared with TRBD2. V lost 8 bases to trimming and J lost 8 bases; unmatched junction nucleotides: 14. Per the germline V gene, CDR1 is SNHLY and CDR2 is FYNNEI. The CDR3 has 15 residues.

The chain uses TRBV5-5 and TRBJ2-7; 10 positions agree with TRBD1. V dropped 3 bases and J dropped 6; count of bases not matched to a gene: 3. CDR1 SGHKS and CDR2 YYEKEE come from the germline V gene (reference sequence). This CDR3 is 13 amino acids long. The CDR3 sequence is CASSSTGGGEQYF. CDR3 in DNA: TGTGCCAGCAGCTCGACAGGGGGCGGCGAGCAGTACTTC.

The genes are TRBV5-1 and TRBJ1-5; 7 bases align to TRBD1. CDR1 is SGHRS and CDR2 is YFSETQ in the germline V gene. The CDR3 is 15 amino acids. V lost 4 bases and J lost 10; bases outside the gene matches: 14. As DNA, the CDR3 is TGCGCCAGCAGCCCTACTGACAGGGTGGAGGGCCCCCAGCATTTT. This gives the protein CASSPTDRVEGPQHF. The variable domain in full, with the rest retrieved from reference TRBV5-1 and TRBJ1-5, is KAGVTQTPRYLIKTRGQQVTLSCSPISGHRSVSWYQQTPGQGLQFLFEYFSETQRNKGNFPGRFSGRQFSNSRSEMNVSTLELGDSALYLCASSPTDRVEGPQHFGDGTRLSIL.

The chain joins TRBV5-1 to TRBJ2-2, with D possibly matching TRBD2 (5 bases). The length of the CDR3 is 14 residues. Germline V gene lookup returns CDR1 SGHRS and CDR2 YFSETQ. The V end lost 1 base, the J end lost 7 bases, and 11 bases lay between the germline ends. CDR3 nucleotide sequence: TGCGCCAGCAGCTTGTCCCCCGAGGGCGGGGAGCTGTTTTTT. This sequence encodes CASSLSPEGGELFF. The full variable domain, completed using reference TRBV5-1 and TRBJ2-2, is KAGVTQTPRYLIKTRGQQVTLSCSPISGHRSVSWYQQTPGQGLQFLFEYFSETQRNKGNFPGRFSGRQFSNSRSEMNVSTLELGDSALYLCASSLSPEGGELFFGEGSRLTVL.

V usage is TRBV4-3 and J usage is TRBJ2-5; D gene unclear. CDR1 LGHNA and CDR2 YSLEER come from the germline V gene. The CDR3 is made up of 13 amino acids. V lost 1 base, J lost 4 bases, and 7 bases lay in between. The CDR3 sequence is CASSQVFGETQYF. In nucleotides, the CDR3 is TGCGCCAGCAGCCAAGTGTTCGGAGAGACCCAGTACTTC.

The genes are TRBV30 and TRBJ2-2; D unclear. Between the trimmed V and J ends, which lost 1 base and 5 bases, there was a span of 14 bases. Per the germline V gene, CDR1 is GTSNPN and CDR2 is SVGIG (reference sequence). The CDR3 has 15 residues. DNA for the CDR3: TGTGCCTGGAGTGCTAGGTCTATTCGGACCGGGGAGCTGTTTTTT. Translated, it gives CAWSARSIRTGELFF.

This chain connects TRBV6-6 to TRBJ1-2; D is possibly TRBD1 (5 bases). V shed 3 bases and J shed 2 bases, with 10 bases lying between them. The CDR3 spans 14 residues. Germline CDR1 is MNHNY and CDR2 is SVGAGI (reference sequence). Written as DNA, the CDR3 is TGTGCCAGCAGTTATGGCGGACAAAACTATGGCTACACCTTC. This sequence encodes CASSYGGQNYGYTF.

Regarding this clone: At one boundary the junction diverges from the germline segment, which might be a read error. This rearrangement joins TRBV7-9 to TRBJ2-7; TRBD1 might be the D (5 bases). This CDR3 is built from 12 residues. The V gene's germline CDR1 is SEHNR and CDR2 FQNEAQ (reference sequence). In DNA, the CDR3 is TGTTCCAGCAGCTTAGTAGGGGACGAGCAGTACTTC. This encodes CSSSLVGDEQYF.

This clone came up a few times. This chain links TRBV11-2 with TRBJ2-5; 13 bases are shared with TRBD2. The length of the CDR3 is 18 residues. Germline values: CDR1 SGHAT, CDR2 FQNNGV. Trimming took 5 bases from V and 0 from J; bases not matched to a gene: 9. As DNA, the CDR3 is TGTGCCAGCAGCGATAGGACTAGCGGGGGCCTGTACCAAGAGACCCAGTACTTC. This codes for CASSDRTSGGLYQETQYF.

The genes are TRBV5-1 and TRBJ1-1; a weak D match, TRBD1 (6 bases). Germline CDR1 and CDR2: SGHRS and YFSETQ. The CDR3 spans 14 residues. The V and J ends lost 4 bases and 1 base respectively, with 11 bases between them. The CDR3 here is CASSRDRTNTEAFF. The CDR3 DNA is TGCGCCAGCAGCCGCGACAGGACGAACACTGAAGCTTTCTTT.

The chain recombines TRBV5-1 with TRBJ1-1; tentatively, D is TRBD1 (5 bases). In germline, CDR1 is SGHRS, CDR2 YFSETQ. The CDR3 contains 14 residues. Between the trimmed V and J ends, which lost 6 bases and 1 base, there was a span of 13 bases. The CDR3 DNA reads as TGCGCCAGCACCCTTCAGGACAAGAACACTGAAGCTTTCTTT. Translating it yields CASTLQDKNTEAFF.

This chain joins TRBV4-1 and TRBJ1-1; TRBD1 might be the D (5 bases). CDR3 length: 14 residues. CDR1 and CDR2 (germline): MGHRA, YSYEKL. V was clipped by 3 bases and J by 2 bases, with 10 bases between them. The DNA for the CDR3 is TGCGCCAGCAGCCAGGCAAGGGGAAACACTGAAGCTTTCTTT. Translation gives CASSQARGNTEAFF.

Worth noting for this clone: One end of the junction is discordant with germline, which a read error may explain. The chain uses TRBV5-8 and TRBJ1-2; D gene ambiguous. Germline V gene lookup returns CDR1 SGHTS and CDR2 YDEGEE. The CDR3 is 14 residues long. CDR3 amino acids: CASRHRRGRVGYPF. CDR3 in DNA: TGTGCCAGCAGACACCGGCGCGGGCGCGTTGGCTACCCCTTC.

The rearrangement joins TRBV7-9 to TRBJ1-1; the D is unclear. Germline CDR1 is SEHNR and CDR2 is FQNEAQ (reference sequence). The germline V and J ends were trimmed by 6 bases and 3 bases, with 11 bases remaining between them. CDR3 length: 13 residues. The CDR3 here is CASRAGGYTEAFF. CDR3 nucleotide sequence: TGTGCCAGCAGGGCCGGCGGATACACTGAAGCTTTCTTT.

In this sample, this clone turned up a few times. The rearrangement joins TRBV6-1 to TRBJ2-7; D perhaps matches TRBD1 (5 bases). From germline, CDR1 is MNHNS and CDR2 SASEGT. Deletions cut 0 bases from V and 7 bases from J, with 10 bases between. The CDR3 is made up of 13 amino acids. The CDR3 sequence: CASSEAGDGEQYF. Here the CDR3 DNA reads TGTGCCAGCAGTGAAGCAGGGGATGGGGAGCAGTACTTC.

The chain is built from TRBV6-1 and TRBJ1-5; tentatively, D is TRBD1 (6 bases). V was clipped by 4 bases and J by 6 bases, with 13 bases between them. This CDR3 is built from 14 residues. Germline assignment: CDR1 MNHNS and CDR2 SASEGT. The CDR3 reads CASSVFQGPQPQHF. The CDR3 DNA follows: TGTGCCAGCAGTGTATTCCAGGGGCCTCAGCCCCAGCATTTT.

The chain links TRBV19 to TRBJ2-2; TRBD2 matches 9 bases. The V gene's germline CDR1 is LNHDA and CDR2 SQIVND (reference sequence). Losses at the gene ends were 2 bases for V and 6 bases for J; bases not matched to a gene: 7. The CDR3 spans 16 residues. This CDR3 reads CASSILAGGWSGELFF. The CDR3 coding sequence is TGTGCCAGTAGTATACTGGCGGGGGGGTGGTCCGGGGAGCTGTTTTTT. The full variable domain, rest sourced from reference TRBV19 and TRBJ2-2, is DGGITQSPKYLFRKEGQNVTLSCEQNLNHDAMYWYRQDPGQGLRLIYYSQIVNDFQKGDIAEGYSVSREKKESFPLTVTSAQKNPTAFYLCASSILAGGWSGELFFGEGSRLTVL.

This chain links TRBV10-2 with TRBJ2-2; tentative D call: TRBD2 (6 bases). Germline CDR1 reads WSHSY; CDR2 reads SAAADI. The ends were cut back, 6 bases at V and 5 bases at J, with 16 bases in the middle. The CDR3 length is 15 residues. The CDR3 spells CASRKLAGDTGELFF. The CDR3 nucleotides are TGCGCCAGCAGGAAACTAGCTGGGGATACCGGGGAGCTGTTTTTT.

The chain recombines TRBV30 with TRBJ2-5; D is possibly TRBD2 (5 bases). Germline loops: CDR1 GTSNPN, CDR2 SVGIG (reference sequence). The CDR3 runs 14 residues. Trimming removed 0 bases at V and 2 bases at J, with 10 bases between. The CDR3 sequence is CAWSVRVTQETQYF. CDR3 nucleotides: TGTGCCTGGAGTGTGAGGGTAACACAAGAGACCCAGTACTTC.

This clone was seen a single time. The J gene is TRBJ1-1, the V gene TRBV20-1; D gene ambiguous. The CDR3 consists of 11 residues. Germline V CDR1 and CDR2: DFQATT, SNEGSKA (reference sequence). The V and J ends lost 7 bases and 7 bases respectively, with 13 bases between them. The CDR3 DNA is TGCAGTGTCGGGGAGATCGGTGAAGCTTTCTTT. Translating gives CSVGEIGEAFF.

This clone came up once. The chain uses TRBV2 and TRBJ1-1; 10 nucleotides match TRBD1. The V segment lost 7 bases and the J segment 1 base; nucleotides outside the gene matches: 3. Germline V gene data show CDR1 as SNHLY and CDR2 as FYNNEI. This CDR3 has 14 amino acids. Here the CDR3 DNA reads TGTGCCAGCAATTGGGACAGGGGGAACACTGAAGCTTTCTTT. Its protein product is CASNWDRGNTEAFF.

The chain is built from TRBV5-4 and TRBJ2-5; a possible D gene is TRBD1 (5 bases). Trimming took off 4 bases at V and 0 bases at J, with 13 bases between the two ends. Looked up from germline, CDR1 is SGHNT and CDR2 is YYREEE (reference sequence). The CDR3 runs 15 residues. The CDR3 DNA reads TGTGCCAGCAGCCCTCCAACAGGATACCAAGAGACCCAGTACTTC. It encodes CASSPPTGYQETQYF.

The chain joins TRBV19 to TRBJ1-2; D unclear. Trimming pared 7 bases from V and 0 bases from J, leaving 15 bases between. This CDR3 comprises 15 residues. Germline V gives CDR1 LNHDA, CDR2 SQIVND (reference sequence). Here the CDR3 DNA reads TGTGCCAGTAATCCTGTCTCACGAGCTAACTATGGCTACACCTTC. Translation: CASNPVSRANYGYTF.

This clone has a handful of counts. V usage is TRBV2 and J usage is TRBJ1-5, with 7 nucleotides matching TRBD1. J gave up 0 bases and V 6 bases, and 5 bases lay outside the gene matches. Germline-derived CDR1 and CDR2 are SNHLY and FYNNEI. This CDR3 is 15 amino acids long. The CDR3 nucleotides are TGTGCCAGCAGCCGACAGGGAGGTAGCAATCAGCCCCAGCATTTT. Its protein is CASSRQGGSNQPQHF. Filled out from reference TRBV2 and TRBJ1-5, the complete variable domain reads EPEVTQTPSHQVTQMGQEVILRCVPISNHLYFYWYRQILGQKVEFLVSFYNNEISEKSEIFDDQFSVERPDGSNFTLKIRSTKLEDSAMYFCASSRQGGSNQPQHFGDGTRLSIL.